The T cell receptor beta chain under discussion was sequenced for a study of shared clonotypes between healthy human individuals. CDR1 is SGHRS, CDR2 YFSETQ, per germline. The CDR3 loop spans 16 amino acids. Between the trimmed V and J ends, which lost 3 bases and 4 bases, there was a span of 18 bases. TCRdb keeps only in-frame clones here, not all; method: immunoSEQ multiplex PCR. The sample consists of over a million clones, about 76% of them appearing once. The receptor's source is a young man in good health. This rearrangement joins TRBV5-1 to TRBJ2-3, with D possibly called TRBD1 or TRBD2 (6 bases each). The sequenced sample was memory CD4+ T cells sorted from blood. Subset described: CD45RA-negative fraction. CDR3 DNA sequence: TGCGCCAGCAGCTCTGGCAAGTCGGGGGCGTCAGATACGCAGTATTTT. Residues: CASSSGKSGASDTQYF.